A selection of T cell receptor beta chains follows, all from one sample in a study of T cell responses to AZD1222 COVID-19 vaccine. TCRdb keeps only in-frame clones here, not all; method: immunoSEQ multiplex PCR. The sample has 100,000 to 150,000 clones; about 90% are singletons. This specimen consisted of peripheral blood, obtained 28 days after the second AZD1222 dose. These receptors were collected from an adult who received the AZD1222 COVID-19 vaccine. Both conserved end residues are part of each CDR3. The D gene is left open where the match is weak. Clone size, where shown, is once, few, many, or a class for clones that have expanded.

v_gene	d_gene	j_gene	abundance	CDR3nt	CDR3aa
TRBV6-1	.	TRBJ2-1	.	TGTGCCAGCAGTGAGTTCAAGGTGGGTGAGCAGTTCTTC	CASSEFKVGEQFF
TRBV7-2	.	TRBJ2-1	.	TGTGCCAGCAGCCTACTAACGCCGACGCAGTTCTTC	CASSLLTPTQFF
TRBV7-9	.	TRBJ1-4	few	TGTGCCAGCAGCTTGGACACGAAAATTGAACTGTTTTTT	CASSLDTKIELFF
TRBV10-3	.	TRBJ1-5	.	TGTGCCATCAGTGAGGGGTTGAGCCAGCCCCAGCATTTT	CAISEGLSQPQHF
TRBV19	TRBD1	TRBJ1-2	.	TGTGCCAGTAGTATAGATTACGGACAGGGCTATGGCTACACCTTC	CASSIDYGQGYGYTF
TRBV5-5	TRBD1	TRBJ2-3	.	TGTGCCAGCAGCTCCGGGACAGGGTCCACAGATACGCAGTATTTT	CASSSGTGSTDTQYF
TRBV20-1	TRBD2	TRBJ2-1	.	TGCAGTGCTAGTCCCAGCGGGAGGCTGGGAGGTGAGCAGTTCTTC	CSASPSGRLGGEQFF
TRBV5-1	.	TRBJ1-3	.	TGCGCCAGCAGCTTGGCCGAAGGCTCTGGAAACACCATATATTTT	CASSLAEGSGNTIYF
TRBV6-5	TRBD2	TRBJ2-5	.	TGTGCCAGCACTCTCCTCGGGCGGGGGGAGACCCAGTACTTC	CASTLLGRGETQYF
TRBV25-1	TRBD2	TRBJ2-1	.	TGTGCCAGCAGTGGCTTACTAGCGCTAAACGGCGATGAGCAGTTCTTC	CASSGLLALNGDEQFF
TRBV28	.	TRBJ1-3	.	TGTGCCAGCAGCACAACCGGGACACGAAACACCATATATTTT	CASSTTGTRNTIYF
TRBV6-4	TRBD2	TRBJ2-1	.	TGTGCCAGCAGTAAAATTAGCGGGGGCTACAATGAGCAGTTCTTC	CASSKISGGYNEQFF
TRBV28	TRBD1	TRBJ2-3	.	TGTGCCAGCAGGACAGGGGGCTCTAGCACAGATACGCAGTATTTT	CASRTGGSSTDTQYF
TRBV6-5	.	TRBJ1-5	few	TGTGCCAGCAGGCAGAGCAATCAGCCCCAGCATTTT	CASRQSNQPQHF
TRBV7-9	.	TRBJ1-6	few	TGTGCCAGCAGCTTTGACTCCTATAATTCACCCCTCCACTTT	CASSFDSYNSPLHF
TRBV10-3	.	TRBJ2-1	once	TGTGCCATCAGTGAGGAGGGGTTAGGATACAATGAGCAGTTCTTC	CAISEEGLGYNEQFF
TRBV29-1	.	TRBJ1-3	.	TGCAGCGTTGAATTGGGAGTTACTGGAAACACCATATATTTT	CSVELGVTGNTIYF
TRBV7-9	.	TRBJ1-5	.	TGTGCCAGCAGCTTTGCCGGGCAGCCCCAGCATTTT	CASSFAGQPQHF
TRBV6-6	.	TRBJ1-5	.	TGTGCCAGCAGTTACGGGGGTCAGCCCCAGCATTTT	CASSYGGQPQHF
TRBV7-9	TRBD2	TRBJ2-2	.	TGTGCCAGCAGTCCGAACCCCGGGACTAGCGGGAGGGCCGGCGGGGAGCTGTTTTTT	CASSPNPGTSGRAGGELFF
TRBV18	.	TRBJ1-1	.	TGTGCCAGCTCACCAAGCCAGGGAGGGACTATGAACACTGAAGCTTTCTTT	CASSPSQGGTMNTEAFF
TRBV27	TRBD1	TRBJ1-5	once	TGTGCCAGCAGTCTCAGGCAGGGGGTTCAGCCCCAGCATTTT	CASSLRQGVQPQHF
TRBV28	.	TRBJ2-7	.	TGTGCCAGCAGTTTGACGGGGGGCGCGAACTACGAGCAGTACTTC	CASSLTGGANYEQYF
TRBV7-2	.	TRBJ2-3	.	TGTGCCAGCAGCTCTCTAGCCCGATCAGGAACAGATACGCAGTATTTT	CASSSLARSGTDTQYF
TRBV28	.	TRBJ1-5	.	TGTGCCAGTCCCCTTCAGAGTAAGGGAGGCAATCAGCCCCAGCATTTT	CASPLQSKGGNQPQHF
TRBV7-8	.	TRBJ1-5	.	TGTGCCAGCTCAGGGAGGTTCGGCAATCAGCCCCAGCATTTT	CASSGRFGNQPQHF
TRBV4-1	.	TRBJ2-5	.	TGCGCCAGCAGCCAAGCTACCTACCCGGGACTGAAAGAGACCCAGTACTTC	CASSQATYPGLKETQYF
TRBV10-1	.	TRBJ1-5	.	TGCGCCAGCAGGGAGTCCAATCAGCCCCAGCATTTT	CASRESNQPQHF
TRBV27	TRBD1	TRBJ1-6	once	TGTGCCAGCAGTTTAAATCAGGGGGCGTATTCACCCCTCCACTTT	CASSLNQGAYSPLHF
TRBV3-1/TRBV3-2	.	TRBJ2-5	.	TGTGCCAGCAGCCAAGAGGGCACCCAAGAGACCCAGTACTTC	CASSQEGTQETQYF
TRBV28	TRBD1	TRBJ1-5	once	TGTGCCAGCCGGACCGCACAGGGGCGCAATCAGCCCCAGCATTTT	CASRTAQGRNQPQHF
TRBV21-1	.	TRBJ1-2	.	TGTGCCAGCAGCGCCCACCACCCGGGACAGGGTCCCCCAACGAGAAGTTATGGCTACACCTTC	CASSAHHPGQGPPTRSYGYTF
TRBV5-1	TRBD2	TRBJ2-2	.	TGCGCCAGCAGCTTAATAGCGGGAGCGGGCACCGGGGAGCTGTTTTTT	CASSLIAGAGTGELFF
TRBV3-1/TRBV3-2	.	TRBJ1-3	.	TGTGCCAGCAGCGGTAGGGCGCACTCTGGAAACACCATATATTTT	CASSGRAHSGNTIYF
TRBV6-4	TRBD2	TRBJ2-3	.	TGTGCCAGCAGATTCGGGACTAGGGAAGTCTATGCGACGCAGTATTTT	CASRFGTREVYATQYF
TRBV7-2	.	TRBJ2-7	.	TGTGCCAGCAGCTTAGATCCAGTGGACGAGCAGTACTTC	CASSLDPVDEQYF
TRBV19	.	TRBJ2-3	.	TGTGCCAGTAGTATTGGTTGGGGCCGAAGGGTGCCAGATACGCAGTATTTT	CASSIGWGRRVPDTQYF
TRBV7-2	TRBD1	TRBJ2-5	.	TGTGCCAGCAGCTCCGGGACAGGGGAGACCCAGTACTTC	CASSSGTGETQYF
TRBV7-2	.	TRBJ2-3	.	TGTGCCAGCAGCTTTCAGGGGTCTAGTACTGCAGATACGCAGTATTTT	CASSFQGSSTADTQYF
TRBV6-5	.	TRBJ1-4	.	TGTGCCAGCAGTTACTTATTCGGTGAAAAACTGTTTTTT	CASSYLFGEKLFF
TRBV2	.	TRBJ2-7	.	TGTGCCAGCGGTCAGTGGGCCTACGAGCAGTACTTC	CASGQWAYEQYF